A selection of T cell receptor beta chains follows, all from one sample in a study of T cell repertoires in aging, cancer and after chemotherapy. TCRdb analysed the multiplex PCR reads with MiXCR anew, one entry per CDR3 protein. The repertoire includes about 6,000 distinct CDR3 sequences, under 30% of them detected once, and approximately 9.4% sits in the top ten. Sequencing input: blood. These receptors came from a human donor in good health. The CDR3 runs from the conserved cysteine through the conserved F or W. The order of the fields is J gene, D gene, V gene, clone size, CDR3 protein, CDR3 DNA. D genes are given only for firm matches. For some rows the clone size is stated as once, few or many, or as a class when expanded; others skip it.

J: TRBJ2-1; D: TRBD2; V: TRBV24-1; size: few; CDR3: CATSDSWTSGSYNEQFF; DNA: TGTGCCACCAGTGATTCCTGGACTAGCGGGAGTTACAATGAGCAGTTCTTC
J: TRBJ1-5; D: .; V: TRBV19; size: medium-sized; CDR3: CASKRGRYSNQPQHF; DNA: TGTGCCAGTAAGAGGGGCCGATATAGCAATCAGCCCCAGCATTTT
J: TRBJ2-3; D: .; V: TRBV20-1; size: medium-sized; CDR3: CSAPQGPDTQYF; DNA: TGCAGTGCTCCACAGGGTCCAGATACGCAGTATTTT
J: TRBJ2-5; D: TRBD1; V: TRBV19; size: .; CDR3: CASSISGTGIGKTQYF; DNA: TGTGCCAGTAGTATTTCCGGGACAGGGATCGGAAAGACCCAGTACTTC
J: TRBJ2-7; D: .; V: TRBV19; size: medium-sized; CDR3: CASSIRGSAEQYF; DNA: TGTGCCAGTAGTATCAGGGGTTCAGCCGAGCAGTACTTC
J: TRBJ2-3; D: .; V: TRBV5-1; size: .; CDR3: CASSLGGTDTQYF; DNA: TGCGCCAGCAGCTTGGGGGGCACAGATACGCAGTATTTT
J: TRBJ1-2; D: .; V: TRBV10-1; size: medium-sized; CDR3: CASSERATVGYTF; DNA: TGCGCCAGCAGTGAGAGGGCCACGGTCGGCTACACCTTC
J: TRBJ1-5; D: TRBD1; V: TRBV18; size: medium-sized; CDR3: CASSPVRTGENQPQHF; DNA: TGTGCCAGCTCACCAGTCAGGACAGGGGAAAATCAGCCCCAGCATTTT
J: TRBJ2-1; D: .; V: TRBV4-1; size: few; CDR3: CASSQETGEWYNEQFF; DNA: TGCGCCAGCAGCCAAGAAACGGGGGAATGGTACAATGAGCAGTTCTTC
J: TRBJ2-3; D: .; V: TRBV12-3/TRBV12-4; size: .; CDR3: CASSLSGADTQYF; DNA: TGTGCCAGCAGTCTCTCAGGCGCTGATACGCAGTATTTT
J: TRBJ1-1; D: .; V: TRBV7-2; size: medium-sized; CDR3: CASSLDGGTWNTEAFF; DNA: TGTGCCAGCAGCTTAGACGGGGGTACGTGGAACACTGAAGCTTTCTTT
J: TRBJ2-3; D: TRBD2; V: TRBV24-1; size: .; CDR3: CATSDYGTSGRDTQYF; DNA: TGTGCCACCAGTGATTATGGGACTAGCGGGAGGGATACGCAGTATTTT
J: TRBJ2-1; D: .; V: TRBV14; size: few; CDR3: CASSQGAGWGNEQFF; DNA: TGTGCCAGCAGCCAAGGAGCAGGCTGGGGAAATGAGCAGTTCTTC